One and the same sample provided the 14 T cell receptor beta chains below, sequenced in a study of blood T cell repertoires in COVID-19. Sequenced by immunoSEQ multiplex PCR; TCRdb stores in-frame clones only, minus some. Of around 150,000 clones in the sample, more than 60% were seen once. Material: peripheral blood. These TCRs come from a man aged 45 to 65 with acute or convalescent COVID-19.

V usage is TRBV6-5 and J usage is TRBJ2-1, with 7 bases that match TRBD1. V dropped 7 bases and J dropped 8; count of bases not matched to a gene: 11. The germline CDR1 and CDR2 sequences are MNHEY and SVGAGI. This CDR3 has 14 amino acids. The CDR3, as DNA: TGTGCCAGCATGAGAGACAGGGATATGTATGAGCAGTTCTTC. This sequence encodes CASMRDRDMYEQFF.

The rearrangement links TRBV19 to TRBJ2-1; 8 bases are shared with TRBD2. Germline assignment: CDR1 LNHDA and CDR2 SQIVND (reference sequence). The CDR3 totals 15 residues. J gave up 8 bases and V 4 bases, and 10 bases lay outside the gene matches. The CDR3, as DNA: TGTGCCAGTAGTAACCGGGCGGGGGGTGGCGATGAGCAGTTCTTC. It codes for CASSNRAGGGDEQFF. Drawing the rest from reference TRBV19 and TRBJ2-1, the complete variable domain is DGGITQSPKYLFRKEGQNVTLSCEQNLNHDAMYWYRQDPGQGLRLIYYSQIVNDFQKGDIAEGYSVSREKKESFPLTVTSAQKNPTAFYLCASSNRAGGGDEQFFGPGTRLTVL.

This clone showed up just a few times. The CDR3: CASSADRDRITGELFF. The CDR3 nucleotides are TGTGCCAGCAGTGCCGACCGGGACAGGATCACCGGGGAGCTGTTTTTT. The rearrangement uses TRBV25-1 and TRBJ2-2; 8 nucleotides agree with TRBD1. V lost 4 bases and J lost 4; bases outside the gene matches: 8. This CDR3 comprises 16 residues. Germline V gene sequence: CDR1 MGHDK, CDR2 SYGVNS. Full variable domain (rest looked up from reference TRBV25-1 and TRBJ2-2): EADIYQTPRYLVIGTGKKITLECSQTMGHDKMYWYQQDPGMELHLIHYSYGVNSTEKGDLSSESTVSRIRTEHFPLTLESARPSHTSQYLCASSADRDRITGELFFGEGSRLTVL.

The J gene is TRBJ2-4, the V gene TRBV4-1, with TRBD2 as a possible D gene (5 bases). The CDR3 is 16 amino acids. Trimming took off 5 bases at V and 1 base at J, with 15 bases between the two ends. The V gene's germline CDR1 is MGHRA and CDR2 YSYEKL. CDR3 in DNA: TGCGCCAGCAGCTCCGGGGAAGGGATGGCCAAAAACATTCAGTACTTC. Translating gives CASSSGEGMAKNIQYF.

This chain links TRBV7-3 with TRBJ2-1; TRBD2 matches at 12 bases. J gave up 9 bases and V 0 bases, and 6 bases lay outside the gene matches. Germline lookup yields CDR1 SGHTA and CDR2 FQGTGA. This CDR3 has 16 residues. DNA of the CDR3: TGTGCCAGCAGCTTAACCCTAGCGGGGGGGCCGGGTGAGCAGTTCTTC. Translating it yields CASSLTLAGGPGEQFF. Combining the CDR3 with reference TRBV7-3 and TRBJ2-1 gives the whole variable domain GAGVSQTPSNKVTEKGKYVELRCDPISGHTALYWYRQSLGQGPEFLIYFQGTGAADDSGLPNDRFFAVRPEGSVSTLKIQRTERGDSAVYLCASSLTLAGGPGEQFFGPGTRLTVL.

This chain uses TRBV4-1 with TRBJ2-7; 9 nucleotides line up with TRBD2. Germline CDR1 is MGHRA and CDR2 is YSYEKL. Trimming cost V 0 bases and J 6 bases; bases outside gene matches: 6. CDR3 length: 15 amino acids. CDR3 bases: TGCGCCAGCAGCCAAGATAGCGGGGGTGGAGGCGAGCAGTACGTC. Its translation: CASSQDSGGGGEQYV.

This clone was detected once. The chain recombines TRBV27 with TRBJ1-1; D perhaps matches TRBD1 (5 bases). V was trimmed by 1 base and J by 3 bases, leaving 9 bases between them. The CDR3 has 14 amino acids. Germline values: CDR1 MNHEY, CDR2 SMNVEV (reference sequence). For the CDR3, the DNA is TGTGCCAGCAGTTTATGGGGCAGGGACACTGAAGCTTTCTTT. It codes for CASSLWGRDTEAFF.

This chain joins TRBV5-6 and TRBJ2-1, with TRBD2 matching 9 bases. Germline V gives CDR1 SGHDT, CDR2 YYEEEE. CDR3 length: 14 residues. Losses at the gene ends were 6 bases for V and 5 bases for J; bases not matched to a gene: 6. The CDR3 is CASNLAGLNNEQFF. CDR3 sequence (DNA): TGTGCCAGCAACCTAGCGGGGTTGAACAATGAGCAGTTCTTC.

This clone was detected a few times. The chain links TRBV20-1 to TRBJ1-1; 9 bases fit TRBD1. The ends lost 3 bases at V and 5 bases at J; junction bases unmatched: 4. The CDR3 length is 13 residues. Germline lookup yields CDR1 DFQATT and CDR2 SNEGSKA (reference sequence). Here the CDR3 reads CSASTGGKTEAFF. The CDR3 DNA reads TGCAGTGCTAGTACAGGGGGCAAAACTGAAGCTTTCTTT.

The genes are TRBV3-1 (or the pseudogene TRBV3-2) and TRBJ2-3, with TRBD2 matching 9 bases. The CDR3 contains 15 residues. Germline V CDR1 and CDR2: LGHDT, YNNKEL (reference sequence). V was clipped by 3 bases and J by 6 bases; unmatched bases: 7. The CDR3, as DNA: TGTGCCAGCAGCCATCTCTCGCGGGGGGGCGATACGCAGTATTTT. Encoded protein: CASSHLSRGGDTQYF.

This clone was found a few times. The chain has TRBV3-1 (or the pseudogene TRBV3-2) and TRBJ1-1; TRBD1 agrees at 9 bases. The CDR3 covers 15 residues. V was clipped by 4 bases and J by 10 bases; unmatched bases: 13. Germline-derived CDR1 and CDR2 are LGHDT and YNNKEL (reference sequence). The CDR3 region has the DNA TGTGCCAGCAGCCCATCCCTCACAGGGGGCTCGGGAGCTTTCTTT. This gives the protein CASSPSLTGGSGAFF.

The rearrangement uses TRBV3-1 (or the pseudogene TRBV3-2) and TRBJ2-5; TRBD2 agrees at 11 bases. Germline CDR1 and CDR2: LGHDT and YNNKEL (reference sequence). The junction had 15 bases not matched to a gene; V was cut back by 4 bases and J by 5 bases. CDR3 length equals 18 residues. The CDR3 reads CASSPGVTSGGAVETQYF. The CDR3, as DNA: TGTGCCAGCAGCCCCGGGGTCACTAGCGGGGGTGCGGTGGAGACCCAGTACTTC.

The chain uses TRBV5-1 and TRBJ2-1, with 14 bases fitting TRBD2. Germline assignment: CDR1 SGHRS and CDR2 YFSETQ. The CDR3 covers 17 residues. With V trimmed by 3 bases and J by 4 bases, 6 bases remained unmatched. CDR3 DNA sequence: TGCGCCAGCAGCTGGGGACTAGCGGGGGCCATATACAATGAGCAGTTCTTC. Amino acid sequence: CASSWGLAGAIYNEQFF.

The gene calls are TRBV28 and TRBJ1-1; D gene uncertain. Trimming pared 2 bases from V and 8 bases from J, leaving 6 bases between. This CDR3 is built from 11 residues. CDR1 is MDHEN and CDR2 is SYDVKM in the germline V gene. CDR3 loop: CASSLTVEAFF. The CDR3 coding sequence is TGTGCCAGCAGTTTAACGGTAGAAGCTTTCTTT.